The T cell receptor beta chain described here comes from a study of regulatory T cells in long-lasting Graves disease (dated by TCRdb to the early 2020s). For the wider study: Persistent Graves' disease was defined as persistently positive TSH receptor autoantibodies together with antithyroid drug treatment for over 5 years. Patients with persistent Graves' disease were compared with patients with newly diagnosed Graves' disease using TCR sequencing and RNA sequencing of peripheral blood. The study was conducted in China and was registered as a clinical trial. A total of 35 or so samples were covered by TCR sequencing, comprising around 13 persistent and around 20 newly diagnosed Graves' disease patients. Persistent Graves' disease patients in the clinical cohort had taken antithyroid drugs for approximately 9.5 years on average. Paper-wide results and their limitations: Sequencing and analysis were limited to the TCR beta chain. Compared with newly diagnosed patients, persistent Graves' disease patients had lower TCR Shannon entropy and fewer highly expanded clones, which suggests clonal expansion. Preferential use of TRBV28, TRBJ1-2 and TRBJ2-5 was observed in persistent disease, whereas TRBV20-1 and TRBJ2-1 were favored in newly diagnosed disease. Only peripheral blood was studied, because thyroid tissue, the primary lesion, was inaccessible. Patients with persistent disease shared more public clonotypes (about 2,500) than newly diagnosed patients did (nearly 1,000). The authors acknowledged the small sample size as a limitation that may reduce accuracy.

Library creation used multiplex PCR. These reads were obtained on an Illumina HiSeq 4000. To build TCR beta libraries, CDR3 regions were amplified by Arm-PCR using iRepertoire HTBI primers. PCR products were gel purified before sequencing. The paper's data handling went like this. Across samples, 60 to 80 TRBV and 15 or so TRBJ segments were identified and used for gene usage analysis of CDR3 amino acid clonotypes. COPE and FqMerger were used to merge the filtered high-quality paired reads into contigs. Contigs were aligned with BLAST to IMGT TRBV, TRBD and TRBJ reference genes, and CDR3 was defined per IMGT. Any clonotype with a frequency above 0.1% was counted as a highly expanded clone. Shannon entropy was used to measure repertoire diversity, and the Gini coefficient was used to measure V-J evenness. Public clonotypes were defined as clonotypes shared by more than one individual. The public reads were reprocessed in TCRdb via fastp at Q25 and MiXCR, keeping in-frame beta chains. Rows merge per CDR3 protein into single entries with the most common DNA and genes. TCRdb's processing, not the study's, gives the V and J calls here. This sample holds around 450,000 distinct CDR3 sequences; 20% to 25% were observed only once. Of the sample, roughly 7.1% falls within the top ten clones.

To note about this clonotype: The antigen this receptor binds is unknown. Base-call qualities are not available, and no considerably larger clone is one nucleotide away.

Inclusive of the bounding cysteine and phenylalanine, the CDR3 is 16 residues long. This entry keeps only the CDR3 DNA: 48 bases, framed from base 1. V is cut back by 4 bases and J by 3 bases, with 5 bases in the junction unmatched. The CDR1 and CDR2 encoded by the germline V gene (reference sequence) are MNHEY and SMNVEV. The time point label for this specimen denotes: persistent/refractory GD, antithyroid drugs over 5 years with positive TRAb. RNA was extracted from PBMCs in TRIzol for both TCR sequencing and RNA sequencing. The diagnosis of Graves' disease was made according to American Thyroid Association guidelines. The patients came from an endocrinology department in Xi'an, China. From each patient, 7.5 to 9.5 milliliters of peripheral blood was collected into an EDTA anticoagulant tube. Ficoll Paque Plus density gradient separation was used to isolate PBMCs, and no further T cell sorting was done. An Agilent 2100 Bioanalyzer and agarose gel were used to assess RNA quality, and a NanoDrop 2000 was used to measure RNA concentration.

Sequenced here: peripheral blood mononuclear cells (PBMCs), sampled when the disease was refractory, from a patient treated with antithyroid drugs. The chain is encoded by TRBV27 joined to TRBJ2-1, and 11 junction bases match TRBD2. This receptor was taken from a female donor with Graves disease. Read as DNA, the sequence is TGTGCCAGCAGTTCTTTAGCGGGAGGGAGCTACAATGAGCAGTTCTTC. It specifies CASSSLAGGSYNEQFF.